A selection of T cell receptor beta chains follows, all from one sample in a study of blood T cell repertoires in COVID-19. Produced via immunoSEQ multiplex PCR; TCRdb's table is partial and in-frame only. The sample includes around 190,000 clones, around 80% of them seen just once. The sample comprised peripheral blood. The receptors were sampled from a man between 60 and 75 years old with acute or convalescent COVID-19. Each CDR3 is given with its conserved first and last residue.

>TRBV3-1/TRBV3-2|TRBJ1-5
CASSPGQGLQPQHF
>TRBV5-1|TRBJ1-1
CASSLRDRAGVNTEAFF
>TRBV6-5|TRBJ1-5
CASSRTGAYQPQHF
>TRBV30|TRBJ1-3
CAWSGAGNTIYF
>TRBV6-5|TRBJ1-2
CASSPGFYNYGYTF
>TRBV11-2|TRBJ2-2
CASSLGGSRTGELFF
>TRBV5-5|TRBJ1-2
CASSVQDRVLYGYTF
>TRBV7-9|TRBJ2-1
CAGWRENYNEQFF
>TRBV2|TRBJ2-7
CASSSMTSGGALEQYF
>TRBV2|TRBJ2-1
CASSRTGLEEQFF
>TRBV7-2|TRBJ2-1
CASSLDVRTSNEQFF
>TRBV4-3|TRBJ1-2
CASSQSPSGNYGYTF
>TRBV19|TRBJ1-2
CASRDGGRPIYGYTF
>TRBV19|TRBJ1-5
CASSWDRYQPQHF
>TRBV3-1/TRBV3-2|TRBJ1-1
CASSIGTEKAFF
>TRBV6-2/TRBV6-3|TRBJ2-7
CASSYPSSGIGSYEQYF
>TRBV24-1|TRBJ2-3
CATSDFQGQGTDTQYF
>TRBV12-5|TRBJ2-3
CASGRSGGGDTQYF
>TRBV7-7|TRBJ2-6
CASSLRQVYSGANVLTF
>TRBV4-3|TRBJ1-3
CASSQAQGASGNTIYF
>TRBV4-1|TRBJ2-1
CASSQVYGGEYNEQFF
>TRBV4-1|TRBJ1-2
CASSQGDRYNYGYTF
>TRBV24-1|TRBJ2-1
CATSETSGYNEQFF
>TRBV7-9|TRBJ2-3
CASSPTPYRVRTDTQYF
>TRBV6-5|TRBJ1-2
CASSQQGLYGYTF
>TRBV5-1|TRBJ2-3
CASSFGQGVTDTQYF
>TRBV7-9|TRBJ2-1
CASSLGVGTANNEQFF
>TRBV11-3|TRBJ2-1
CASSSLGGNYNEQFF
>TRBV24-1|TRBJ2-5
CATSDYKAGVAETQYF
>TRBV2|TRBJ1-5
CASRQGPNQPQHF
>TRBV5-1|TRBJ2-3
CASSSGSGGRDTQYF
>TRBV28|TRBJ2-3
CASSLPGGGTDTQYF
>TRBV4-2|TRBJ2-1
CASSQDMMGGSGYEQFF
>TRBV28|TRBJ1-1
CASSGRGRGSTEAFF
>TRBV3-1/TRBV3-2|TRBJ1-5
CASSQGQGSGQPQHF
>TRBV29-1|TRBJ1-2
CSVDFRREPYGYTF